The rows below give T cell receptor beta chains drawn from one sample of a study of blood T cell repertoires in COVID-19. Assay used: immunoSEQ multiplex PCR; TCRdb lists only in-frame clones, some missing. Among approximately 220,000 clones listed, roughly 89% were seen once. Sequenced: PBMCs or T cells enriched from blood (not recorded which). The receptors stem from a man aged 25 to 45 who had been exposed to COVID-19. Both conserved end residues are part of each CDR3. A D gene is named only where the DNA matches it firmly. The listing skips clone size in some rows; elsewhere it reads once, few, many or a size class.

V	J	size	D	DNA	CDR3
TRBV5-1	TRBJ1-6	-	-	TGCGCCAGCAGCTTGAACAGGGAGAATTCACCCCTCCACTTT	CASSLNRENSPLHF
TRBV29-1	TRBJ2-2	once	-	TGCAGCGTTTTTCACGGGGTCGGGGAGCTGTTTTTT	CSVFHGVGELFF
TRBV3-1/TRBV3-2	TRBJ2-1	-	TRBD1	TGTGCCAGCAGCCAAGTAGGGGACAGCTACAATGAGCAGTTCTTC	CASSQVGDSYNEQFF
TRBV4-2	TRBJ2-5	-	-	TGTGCCAGCAGCCAATTAGGGAACGGGGGGCCACAAGAGACCCAGTACTTC	CASSQLGNGGPQETQYF
TRBV11-2	TRBJ1-2	-	-	TGTGCCAGCAGCTTGCACCCTACGGGAAGTGGTGGCTACACCTTC	CASSLHPTGSGGYTF
TRBV30	TRBJ1-2	-	-	TGTGCCTGGAGTGTAAGCTTTTTTTATGGCTACACCTTC	CAWSVSFFYGYTF
TRBV19	TRBJ2-5	-	TRBD1	TGTGCCAGTAGTATTACCGGGACAGGGAAAGAGACCCAGTACTTC	CASSITGTGKETQYF
TRBV11-3	TRBJ2-1	once	-	TGTGCCAGCAGCCGCGGACAAAGCTCCTACAATGAGCAGTTCTTC	CASSRGQSSYNEQFF
TRBV4-3	TRBJ2-1	-	-	TGCGCCAGCAGCCACAACGGGGTGGTGGGGAAGGACTACAATGAGCAGTTCTTC	CASSHNGVVGKDYNEQFF
TRBV7-2	TRBJ2-1	-	-	TGTGCCAGCAGCTTAGCCATTGAGGGCAATGAGCAGTTCTTC	CASSLAIEGNEQFF
TRBV7-2	TRBJ2-7	once	TRBD1	TGTGCCAGCAGCTTGGATGGGGGACAGGGAGTGGGTGAGCAGTACTTC	CASSLDGGQGVGEQYF
TRBV29-1	TRBJ1-2	once	-	TGCAGCGTTGATTCTCCCAGGGATCGTGGCTACACCTTC	CSVDSPRDRGYTF
TRBV4-1	TRBJ1-5	-	TRBD1	TGCGCCAGCAGCCAAGATCCCGGACAGGGGGATCAGCCCCAGCATTTT	CASSQDPGQGDQPQHF
TRBV7-3	TRBJ2-5	-	-	TGTGCCAGCAGCTTAGGAGGAGGGGCCCCGGGGGCCCAGTACTTC	CASSLGGGAPGAQYF
TRBV2	TRBJ1-4	few	-	TGTGCCAGCAGCGGAGATGGCAGGGGAACTAATGAAAAACTGTTTTTT	CASSGDGRGTNEKLFF
TRBV14	TRBJ1-2	-	-	TGTGCCAGCAGCCAAGCCACAGGGAATGGCTACACCTTC	CASSQATGNGYTF
TRBV4-1	TRBJ2-3	once	TRBD2	TGCGCCAGCAGCCCGTTTAGCGGGGGGGCCTCGACAGATACGCAGTATTTT	CASSPFSGGASTDTQYF
TRBV5-1	TRBJ1-4	-	TRBD1	TGCGCCAGCAGCTGGAAAGGGGACAGGGAAGTTGAAAAACTGTTTTTT	CASSWKGDREVEKLFF
TRBV5-1	TRBJ1-1	-	TRBD1	TGCGCCAGCAGCTCCGGGACAGGGACCGTTAGGGACACTGAAGCTTTCTTT	CASSSGTGTVRDTEAFF
TRBV19	TRBJ2-7	-	TRBD1	TGTGCCAGTACCGGGGACAGCGTGTTCGAGCAGTACTTC	CASTGDSVFEQYF
TRBV7-2	TRBJ1-1	-	-	TGTGCCAGCAGCTTAGGGGGGGTAGAAACTGAAGCTTTCTTT	CASSLGGVETEAFF
TRBV24-1	TRBJ2-2	-	-	TGTGCCACCAGTGGAGGGGGGGATACCGGGGAGCTGTTTTTT	CATSGGGDTGELFF
TRBV6-5	TRBJ1-3	-	TRBD1	TGTGCCAGCAGTTACTCGACAGGGAGCTCTGGAAACACCATATATTTT	CASSYSTGSSGNTIYF
TRBV3-1/TRBV3-2	TRBJ1-2	-	-	TGTGCCAGCAGCCAAGATGGCGGTGGCTACACCTTC	CASSQDGGGYTF
TRBV19	TRBJ2-7	-	TRBD1	TGTGCCAGTAGTACCAGCATCCTGACAGGGAACGAGCAGTACTTC	CASSTSILTGNEQYF
TRBV6-2/TRBV6-3	TRBJ2-3	once	-	TGTGCCAGCAGTTACGCCCCAGGTTTTGGCGCAGATACGCAGTATTTT	CASSYAPGFGADTQYF
TRBV9	TRBJ2-7	-	TRBD2	TGTGCCAGCAGCGCTCGGACTAGTGAAATGTACGAGCAGTACTTC	CASSARTSEMYEQYF
TRBV5-4	TRBJ2-7	few	-	TGTGCCAGCAGCTTGGAAAGCCTCTACGAGCAGTACTTC	CASSLESLYEQYF
TRBV25-1	TRBJ2-3	-	-	TGTGCCAGCAGGGGGGCCACTAGCACAGATACGCAGTATTTT	CASRGATSTDTQYF
TRBV9	TRBJ2-2	-	TRBD1	TGTGCCAGCAGCGTGGGACAGGGAGGCGGGGAGCTGTTTTTT	CASSVGQGGGELFF
TRBV5-6	TRBJ2-2	-	-	TGTGCCAGCAGCCCTCACCCCCAGGGCACCGGGGAGCTGTTTTTT	CASSPHPQGTGELFF
TRBV5-1	TRBJ2-3	-	TRBD2	TGCGCCAGCAGCCATATAGCGGGGGCCACAGATACGCAGTATTTT	CASSHIAGATDTQYF
TRBV7-8	TRBJ1-5	-	TRBD1	TGTGCCAGCAGCGATACAGGGGTAGGCCAGCCCCAGCATTTT	CASSDTGVGQPQHF
TRBV3-1/TRBV3-2	TRBJ1-3	-	-	TGTGCCAGCAGCCAAGCGGGGAACGTGCACACCATATATTTT	CASSQAGNVHTIYF
TRBV18	TRBJ1-6	-	TRBD1	TGTGCCAGCTCATCCCGAGACAGGGCCTTATCCTATAATTCACCCCTCCACTTT	CASSSRDRALSYNSPLHF
TRBV4-1	TRBJ1-2	few	-	TGCGCCAGCAGCCAAGTCGGAGGACAGTCCTATGGCTACACCTTC	CASSQVGGQSYGYTF
TRBV19	TRBJ2-5	-	TRBD1	TGTGCCAGTAGTATATACAGGGGAGAGACCCAGTACTTC	CASSIYRGETQYF
TRBV7-2	TRBJ1-2	-	TRBD1	TGTGCCAGCAGCGATAACAGGGGGCATGGCTACACCTTC	CASSDNRGHGYTF
TRBV2	TRBJ2-1	-	-	TGTGCCAGCAAGCCGGACTCGTATCCCAATGAGCAGTTCTTC	CASKPDSYPNEQFF
TRBV5-1	TRBJ2-1	once	-	TGCGCCAGCAGCTTGGGGCCCCGACAGGGAGGCAATGAGCAGTTCTTC	CASSLGPRQGGNEQFF
TRBV5-5	TRBJ1-6	-	-	TGTGCCAGCAGCTCCACAGGGTCACCTTCACCCCTCCACTTT	CASSSTGSPSPLHF
TRBV5-6	TRBJ1-3	-	-	TGTGCCAGCAGCCCCGGGTTAGCTCCTGGAAACACCATATATTTT	CASSPGLAPGNTIYF
TRBV4-1	TRBJ1-2	-	-	TGCGCCAGCAGCCAAGGCGGGGGCGCGTATGGCTACACCTTC	CASSQGGGAYGYTF
TRBV7-9	TRBJ2-1	few	-	TGTGCCAGCAGGGGACTGGATGCCTTTAGGGTCTTC	CASRGLDAFRVF
TRBV6-5	TRBJ1-4	-	TRBD1	TGTGCCAGCAGGACAGGGGCTAATGAAAAACTGTTTTTT	CASRTGANEKLFF
TRBV6-5	TRBJ2-1	-	-	TGTGCCAGCAGTCTCACCCTGAGCTCCTACAATGAGCAGTTCTTC	CASSLTLSSYNEQFF
TRBV19	TRBJ2-7	-	TRBD1	TGTGCCAGTTTTTTTATTATTCATCGGGACAGTACCTACGAGCAGTACTTC	CASFFIIHRDSTYEQYF
TRBV10-3	TRBJ2-3	-	-	TGTGCCATCAGCGCGGGACAGCCTGCGGGAACGCAGTATTTT	CAISAGQPAGTQYF
TRBV4-2	TRBJ2-7	-	-	TGTGCCAGCAGCCCACGGGACTTCTCCTACGAGCAGTACTTC	CASSPRDFSYEQYF
TRBV4-1	TRBJ2-7	-	-	TGCGCCAGCAGCCAAGGGGCCTCCTACGAGCAGTACTTC	CASSQGASYEQYF
TRBV4-1	TRBJ1-1	-	-	TGCGCCAGCAGCCAAGAGAGGCGAGCTTTCTTT	CASSQERRAFF
TRBV19	TRBJ2-3	-	TRBD1	TGTGCCAGTAGTTTCGACAGGGGGCCGGGGGATACGCAGTATTTT	CASSFDRGPGDTQYF
TRBV5-1	TRBJ2-2	-	-	TGCGCCAGCAGCTTGACCATACGAGGAGCAACGAACACCGGGGAGCTGTTTTTT	CASSLTIRGATNTGELFF